This T cell receptor beta chain is from a study of T cells expressing NK-cell markers. Background on the study: One of eight sequenced donors was HCMV-seronegative; the other seven were seropositive.

On this clonotype itself: Its antigen is currently unknown.

Germline CDR1 is SQVTM and CDR2 is ANQGSEA. This CDR3 is built from 12 residues. After re-calling the 5' RACE reads, TCRdb lists one entry per CDR3 protein, DNA absent. This sample's table reports some 600,000 distinct CDR3 sequences. Study results and caveats: These clonotypes, the leaders elsewhere, also led the CD3+CD56-NKG2C+ fraction in four donors.

The sample taken for sequencing was blood T cells: a sorted CD56 or NKG2C T cell subset, CD4+ or CD8+ T cells, or bulk PBMC T cells (not recorded which). This receptor was obtained from a man aged 18 to 29 in good health. The V call is TRBV29-1, the J call TRBJ2-1; TCRdb returns TRBD2, unconfirmable since there is no DNA. The CDR3 reads CSGAGEWNEQFF.